The entry below gives a single T cell receptor (beta chain) sequence along with its context. What it binds is unknown. One end of the junction varies from germline; a read error may be responsible. These data come from a study of tumor and adjacent non-tumor tissue in lung cancer. On the study more broadly: Aged about 31 to 80 years, patients included about 11 men and a handful of women with stage I to III disease.

Germline CDR1 and CDR2: SGHAT and FQNNGV. This CDR3 is 14 amino acids long. The study, taken as a whole, reports: Tumor tissue had significantly higher TCR diversity than normal lung.

RNA was extracted from bulk tissue without any cell sorting. TCRbeta libraries were built with three rounds of nested PCR, modified from ARM-PCR. TCRdb itself ran the multiplex PCR reads through MiXCR, one entry per CDR3 protein. The sample records more than 75,000 distinct CDR3 sequences, approximately 79% being singletons. This rearrangement joins TRBV11-2 to TRBJ2-2; D might be TRBD1 or TRBD2, each matching 6 bases. The sequenced sample consisted of lung tumor tissue. The receptor comes from a woman aged 50 to 60 with non-small cell lung cancer. The CDR3 region has the DNA TGTACTAGCAGCAAAAAATGGGACACAGGGGAGCTGTTTTTT. This translates into CTSSKKWDTGELFF.